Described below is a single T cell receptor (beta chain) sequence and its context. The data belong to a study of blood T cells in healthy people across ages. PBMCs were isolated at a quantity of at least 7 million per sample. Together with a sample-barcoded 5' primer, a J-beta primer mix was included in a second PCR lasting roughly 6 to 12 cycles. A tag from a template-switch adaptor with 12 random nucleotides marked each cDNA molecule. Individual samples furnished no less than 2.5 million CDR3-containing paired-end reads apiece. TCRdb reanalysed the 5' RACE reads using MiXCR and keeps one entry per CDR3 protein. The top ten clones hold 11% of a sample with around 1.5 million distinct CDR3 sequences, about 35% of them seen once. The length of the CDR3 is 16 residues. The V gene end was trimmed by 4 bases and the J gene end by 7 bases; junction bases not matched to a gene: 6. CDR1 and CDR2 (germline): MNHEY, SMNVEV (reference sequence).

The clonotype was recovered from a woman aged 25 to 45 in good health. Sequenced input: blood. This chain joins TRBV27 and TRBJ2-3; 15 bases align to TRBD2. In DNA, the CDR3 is TGTGCCAGCAGTTCACCAGGGACTAGCGGGGGGTATACGCAGTATTTT. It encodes CASSSPGTSGGYTQYF.